This T cell receptor (beta chain) originates from a study of T cells in localized non-small cell lung cancer. Study outcomes and limitations: Uninvolved adjacent lung had more T cell clonality than any other tissue, topping tumor. Median detection of top 100 tumor clones in adjacent lung was about 52 clones.

Between the trimmed V and J ends, which lost 0 bases and 2 bases, there was a span of 11 bases. The CDR3 is 16 amino acids. The germline V gene has CDR1 MNHGY and CDR2 SAAAGT. The data were produced by immunoSEQ multiplex PCR, yet TCRdb's version contains in-frame clones alone and is incomplete. This table has 1,500 or so clones, 31% appearing once. This clone is deemed large. Its antigen is still unknown. The clonotype comes from a male donor aged 60 or over with stage II squamous cell lung carcinoma. The sample here was normal lung tissue next to the tumor, taken before any cancer treatment. V is TRBV6-8 and J is TRBJ2-1; no reliable D call. The CDR3 DNA is TGTGCCAGCAGTTACTCGGGCGGAGAACCCTACAATGAGCAGTTCTTC. Its translation: CASSYSGGEPYNEQFF.